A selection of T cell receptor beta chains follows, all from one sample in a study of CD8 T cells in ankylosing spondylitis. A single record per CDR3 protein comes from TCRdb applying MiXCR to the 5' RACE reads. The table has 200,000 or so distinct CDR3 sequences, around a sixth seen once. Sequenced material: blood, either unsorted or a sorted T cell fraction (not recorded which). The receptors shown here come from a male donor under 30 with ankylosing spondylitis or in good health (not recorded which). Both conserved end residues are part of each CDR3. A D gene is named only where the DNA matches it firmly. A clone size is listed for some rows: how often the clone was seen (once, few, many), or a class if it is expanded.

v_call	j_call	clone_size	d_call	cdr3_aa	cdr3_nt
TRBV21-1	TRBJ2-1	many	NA	CASRPGQPFRLIIDNEQFF	TGTGCCAGCAGACCCGGACAGCCGTTTCGTTTGATTATCGACAATGAGCAGTTCTTC
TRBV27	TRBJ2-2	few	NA	CASSWWEATGELFF	TGTGCCAGCAGCTGGTGGGAGGCCACCGGGGAGCTGTTTTTT
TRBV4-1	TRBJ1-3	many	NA	CASSLAGTHFSGNTIYF	TGCGCCAGCAGCCTCGCCGGGACACACTTCTCTGGAAACACCATATATTTT
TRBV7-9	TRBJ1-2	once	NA	CASSARDSPYGYTF	TGTGCCAGCAGCGCGAGAGACAGCCCCTATGGCTACACCTTC
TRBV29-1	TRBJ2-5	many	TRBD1	CSVDDPTGYETQYF	TGCAGCGTCGACGATCCGACAGGGTACGAGACCCAGTACTTC
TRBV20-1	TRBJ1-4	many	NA	CSAIHRETNEKLFF	TGCAGTGCTATCCACAGGGAAACTAATGAAAAACTGTTTTTT
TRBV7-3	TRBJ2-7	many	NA	CASSLTSATSYEQYF	TGTGCCAGCAGCTTAACTAGCGCGACGTCCTACGAGCAGTACTTC
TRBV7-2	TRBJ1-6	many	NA	CASSLVRRGSPLHF	TGTGCCAGCAGCTTAGTACGGAGGGGTTCACCCCTCCACTTT
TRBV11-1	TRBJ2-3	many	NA	CASSGSDTQYF	TGTGCCAGCAGCGGATCCGATACGCAGTATTTT
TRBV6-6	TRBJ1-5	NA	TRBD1	CASSPRQGNQPQHF	TGTGCCAGCAGTCCACGACAGGGGAATCAGCCCCAGCATTTT
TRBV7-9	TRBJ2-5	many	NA	CASSPQDGGQETQYF	TGTGCCAGCAGCCCACAGGACGGCGGACAAGAGACCCAGTACTTC
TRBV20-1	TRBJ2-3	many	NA	CSARQTSTDTQYF	TGCAGTGCTAGACAGACTAGCACAGATACGCAGTATTTT
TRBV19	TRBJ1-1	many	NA	CASSPRGLGMNTEAFF	TGTGCCAGTAGCCCCCGCGGGCTGGGAATGAACACTGAAGCTTTCTTT
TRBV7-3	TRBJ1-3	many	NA	CASSLKPASGNTIYF	TGTGCCAGCAGCTTAAAGCCAGCCTCTGGAAACACCATATATTTT
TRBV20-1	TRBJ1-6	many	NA	CSASVISSPLHF	TGCAGTGCTTCAGTCATTTCTTCACCCCTCCACTTT
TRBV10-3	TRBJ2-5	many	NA	CAISEGGTRGTQYF	TGTGCCATCAGTGAGGGGGGGACCCGAGGGACCCAGTACTTC
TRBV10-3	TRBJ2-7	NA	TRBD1	CAISGQGSYEQYF	TGTGCCATCAGTGGACAGGGATCCTACGAGCAGTACTTC
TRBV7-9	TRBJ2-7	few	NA	CASSDGQLPYEQYF	TGTGCCAGCAGCGACGGACAATTGCCGTACGAGCAGTACTTC
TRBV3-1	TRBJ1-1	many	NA	CASSRSGAAAFF	TGTGCCAGCAGCCGATCAGGGGCTGCCGCTTTCTTT
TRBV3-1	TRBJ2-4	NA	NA	CASSLSGETAKNIQYF	TGTGCCAGCAGCCTTTCCGGGGAGACAGCCAAAAACATTCAGTACTTC
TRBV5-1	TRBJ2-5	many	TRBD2	CASSSLWTSGNQETQYF	TGCGCCAGCAGCTCGCTATGGACTAGCGGGAACCAAGAGACCCAGTACTTC
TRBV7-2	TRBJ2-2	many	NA	CASSRANIGELFF	TGTGCCAGCAGCCGCGCTAACATCGGGGAGCTGTTTTTT
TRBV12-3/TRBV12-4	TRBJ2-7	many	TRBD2	CASSLSPSGYEQYF	TGTGCCAGCAGTTTGAGTCCTAGCGGCTACGAGCAGTACTTC
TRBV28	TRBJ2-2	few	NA	CASKLGRNTGELFF	TGTGCCAGCAAACTGGGGCGAAACACCGGGGAGCTGTTTTTT
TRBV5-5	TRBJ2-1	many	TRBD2	CASSLEREPSNEQFF	TGTGCCAGCAGCTTGGAGCGGGAGCCTTCCAATGAGCAGTTCTTC
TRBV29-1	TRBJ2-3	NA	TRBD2	CSVGASGFSDTQYF	TGCAGCGTTGGTGCTAGCGGCTTTTCAGATACGCAGTATTTT
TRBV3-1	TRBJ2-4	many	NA	CASSQETSYGTKNIQYF	TGTGCCAGCAGCCAAGAAACTAGCTACGGAACCAAAAACATTCAGTACTTC
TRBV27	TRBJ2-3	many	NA	CASSLRRLTDTQYF	TGTGCCAGCAGTTTGCGACGGCTCACAGATACGCAGTATTTT
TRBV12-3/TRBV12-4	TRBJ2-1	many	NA	CASRPRDESYSEQFF	TGTGCCAGCAGACCCCGGGACGAGTCCTACTCTGAGCAGTTCTTC
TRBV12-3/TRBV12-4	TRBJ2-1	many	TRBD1	CASKPGTDNNEQFF	TGTGCCAGCAAACCCGGGACAGATAACAATGAGCAGTTCTTC
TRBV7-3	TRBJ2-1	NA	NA	CASSFDSDNEQFF	TGTGCCAGCAGCTTCGACAGCGACAATGAGCAGTTCTTC
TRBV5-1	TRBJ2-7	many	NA	CASSLVESSYEQYF	TGCGCCAGCAGCTTAGTGGAGAGCTCCTACGAGCAGTACTTC
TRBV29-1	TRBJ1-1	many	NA	CSVLKDTEAFF	TGCAGCGTCCTAAAGGACACTGAAGCTTTCTTT
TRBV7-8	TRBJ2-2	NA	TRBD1	CASGNRQGEVTGELFF	TGTGCCAGCGGCAACCGACAGGGGGAGGTCACCGGGGAGCTGTTTTTT
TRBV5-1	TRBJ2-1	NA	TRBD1	CASIGPGGVTLNEQFF	TGCGCCAGCATAGGACCAGGGGGCGTTACTCTCAATGAGCAGTTCTTC
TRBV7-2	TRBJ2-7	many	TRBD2	CASSLAVAGGGYEQYF	TGTGCCAGCAGCTTAGCGGTAGCGGGAGGGGGATACGAGCAGTACTTC
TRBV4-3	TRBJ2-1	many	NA	CASSHGTSSNEQFF	TGCGCCAGCAGCCACGGAACTAGCAGCAATGAGCAGTTCTTC
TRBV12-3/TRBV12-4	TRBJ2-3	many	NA	CASSLGVAGTDTQYF	TGTGCCAGCAGTTTAGGGGTAGCGGGCACAGATACGCAGTATTTT
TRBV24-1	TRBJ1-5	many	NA	CATSDPTTGNQPQHF	TGTGCCACCAGTGATCCTACGACGGGCAATCAGCCCCAGCATTTT
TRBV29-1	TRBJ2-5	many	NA	CSVGEGAETQYF	TGCAGCGTCGGGGAGGGGGCAGAGACCCAGTACTTC
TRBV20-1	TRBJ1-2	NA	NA	CSARQASNYGYTF	TGCAGTGCTAGACAGGCTTCTAACTATGGCTACACCTTC
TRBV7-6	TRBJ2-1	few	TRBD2	CASSLDQREVQFF	TGTGCCAGCAGCTTAGACCAGCGGGAGGTACAGTTCTTC
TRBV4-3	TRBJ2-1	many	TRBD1	CASSQGTGVYNEQFF	TGCGCCAGCAGCCAGGGGACAGGGGTTTACAATGAGCAGTTCTTC
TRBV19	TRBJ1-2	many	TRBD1	CASSPRDSYYGYTF	TGTGCCAGTAGTCCCCGGGACAGCTACTATGGCTACACCTTC
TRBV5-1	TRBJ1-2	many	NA	CASSYGRDPNYGYTF	TGCGCCAGCAGCTACGGACGGGATCCGAACTATGGCTACACCTTC
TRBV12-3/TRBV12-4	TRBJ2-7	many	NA	CASSPTTHFLNSYEQYF	TGTGCCAGCAGCCCTACCACTCACTTCTTAAACTCCTACGAGCAGTACTTC
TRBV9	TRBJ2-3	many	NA	CASSVLGDTQYF	TGTGCCAGCAGCGTGTTGGGAGATACGCAGTATTTT
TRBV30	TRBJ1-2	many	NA	CAWSSGVGGYTF	TGTGCCTGGAGCTCAGGGGTTGGGGGCTACACCTTC
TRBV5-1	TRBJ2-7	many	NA	CASSLRGQQMYEQYF	TGCGCCAGCAGCCTCCGGGGACAACAGATGTACGAGCAGTACTTC
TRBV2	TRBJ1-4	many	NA	CASSEGPIFGNEKLFF	TGTGCCAGCAGTGAGGGACCCATATTCGGTAATGAAAAACTGTTTTTT
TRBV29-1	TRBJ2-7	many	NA	CSVARRLEDYEQYF	TGCAGCGTTGCCCGGAGGCTCGAAGACTACGAGCAGTACTTC
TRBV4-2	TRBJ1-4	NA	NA	CASSQDQSNEKLFF	TGTGCCAGCAGCCAAGATCAAAGTAATGAAAAACTGTTTTTT
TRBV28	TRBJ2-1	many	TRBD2	CASRSGNVYNEQFF	TGTGCCAGCCGAAGCGGGAATGTCTACAATGAGCAGTTCTTC
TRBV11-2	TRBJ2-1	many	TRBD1	CASSLGTGVYNEQFF	TGTGCCAGCAGCTTAGGGACAGGGGTCTACAATGAGCAGTTCTTC
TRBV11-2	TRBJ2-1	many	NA	CASSSTGTIDDEQFF	TGTGCCAGCAGCTCGACCGGGACAATCGACGATGAGCAGTTCTTC
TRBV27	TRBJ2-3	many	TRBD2	CASNSGLAGTTDTQYF	TGTGCCAGCAATTCGGGACTAGCGGGTACCACAGATACGCAGTATTTT
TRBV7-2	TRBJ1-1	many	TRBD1	CASSFRQGTEAFF	TGTGCCAGCAGCTTTCGACAGGGGACTGAAGCTTTCTTT
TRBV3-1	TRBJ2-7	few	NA	CASSGLAFGHSSYEQYF	TGTGCCAGCAGCGGTCTCGCCTTCGGACACAGCTCCTACGAGCAGTACTTC
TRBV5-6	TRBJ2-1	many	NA	CASSPLEGEQFF	TGTGCCAGCAGCCCCTTGGAAGGGGAGCAGTTCTTC